This TCR beta chain was identified during a study of OX40 agonist ivuxolimab in advanced cancers. Profiling relied on immunoSEQ multiplex PCR, and the TCRdb table lists in-frame clones only, not all of them. Of 35,000 to 50,000 clones listed, 85% to 90% are singletons. The germline gives CDR1 SQVTM, CDR2 ANQGSEA. The V and J ends lost 7 bases and 1 base respectively, with 19 bases between them. CDR3 length: 15 amino acids. The sequenced sample was CD4+ or CD8+ T cells sorted from blood, obtained in a trial of the OX40 agonist ivuxolimab. The sequence was collected from an adult with an advanced solid tumor such as melanoma, head and neck, liver or kidney cancer. The chain combines TRBV29-1 with TRBJ1-2, with D hard to call. The CDR3, as DNA: TGCAGCGCCGAAGTCGAGGATACCCTTAACTATGGCTACACCTTC. Protein product: CSAEVEDTLNYGYTF.